The 17 T cell receptor beta chains given below trace back to one sample, sequenced in a study of cytomegalovirus exposure and HLA in healthy donors. It was with 60 Vbeta and 13 Jbeta primers that the PCR ran. The data were produced by immunoSEQ multiplex PCR, yet TCRdb's version contains in-frame clones alone and is incomplete. Found here are around 130,000 clones, 81% of them singletons; the top ten hold 0.7%. The sample taken for sequencing was PBMCs. The receptors originated from a man between 18 and 29 years old in good health and CMV-seronegative.

This clone appeared a few times. The rearrangement links TRBV6-1 to TRBJ1-5, with D perhaps matching TRBD1 (6 bases). Germline loops: CDR1 MNHNS, CDR2 SASEGT. Trimming left V 7 bases short and J 3 bases short, with 13 bases between. CDR3 length equals 14 residues. The CDR3 region is CASTGGQLNQPQHF. The CDR3, as DNA: TGTGCCAGCACCGGCGGACAGCTCAATCAGCCCCAGCATTTT.

The V gene is TRBV20-1, the J gene TRBJ1-2; the D is unclear. The CDR3 contains 11 residues. V was pared by 1 base and J by 5 bases, with 5 bases between. Looked up from germline, CDR1 is DFQATT and CDR2 is SNEGSKA (reference sequence). The DNA for the CDR3 is TGCAGTGCTAGAGTTCAATATGGCTACACCTTC. Protein product: CSARVQYGYTF.

The chain uses TRBV4-3 and TRBJ1-1, with D perhaps matching TRBD1 (5 bases). V was shortened by 2 bases and J by 0 bases, with 10 bases between the two germline ends. The V gene's germline CDR1 is LGHNA and CDR2 YSLEER. The CDR3 spans 15 residues. CDR3 sequence: CASSQLPTVNTEAFF. The CDR3 nucleotides read TGCGCCAGCAGCCAATTACCGACAGTGAACACTGAAGCTTTCTTT.

The chain employs TRBV7-9 and TRBJ1-2; a possible D gene is TRBD1 (6 bases). V lost 5 bases and J lost 0, with 19 bases in between. This CDR3 has 17 amino acids. Per germline, CDR1 SEHNR and CDR2 FQNEAQ (reference sequence). CDR3 sequence reads: CASSQRLTGSTNYGYTF. The CDR3 coding sequence is TGTGCCAGCAGCCAGAGGTTGACAGGTAGTACTAACTATGGCTACACCTTC.

V gene TRBV27 combines with J gene TRBJ1-1; 8 bases are shared with TRBD1. This CDR3 has 14 residues. Germline V gene lookup returns CDR1 MNHEY and CDR2 SMNVEV (reference sequence). With V trimmed by 6 bases and J by 7 bases, 10 bases remained unmatched. CDR3 DNA sequence: TGTGCCAGCAGGGGACAGGCCCCTCGGAATGAAGCTTTCTTT. Translated, it gives CASRGQAPRNEAFF.

The V gene is TRBV9, the J gene TRBJ1-1; D perhaps matches TRBD1 (6 bases). The CDR3 runs to 17 residues. Trimming took off 2 bases at V and 5 bases at J, with 22 bases between the two ends. Germline V gene sequence: CDR1 SGDLS, CDR2 YYNGEE. The CDR3 coding sequence is TGTGCCAGCAGCGTCTCCTCTGCGGGGGCCGGGAGGACTGAAGCTTTCTTT. Its protein product is CASSVSSAGAGRTEAFF.

The V call is TRBV29-1, the J call TRBJ1-2; 9 nucleotides match TRBD1. The V segment lost 4 bases and the J segment 3 bases; nucleotides outside the gene matches: 0. CDR1 is SQVTM and CDR2 is ANQGSEA in the germline V gene. The CDR3 runs to 12 residues. CDR3 loop: CSVGTGDYGYTF. The CDR3 nucleotides read TGCAGCGTTGGGACAGGGGACTATGGCTACACCTTC.

With respect to this clone: Germline and junction disagree at one end, which may indicate a read error. This chain connects TRBV5-1 to TRBJ1-2; 10 nucleotides match TRBD1. Germline V gene data show CDR1 as SGHRS and CDR2 as YFSETQ. This CDR3 region has 16 residues. Here the CDR3 reads CASRLDRGFSSPHYTF. The CDR3 DNA follows: TGCGCCAGCAGATTGGACAGGGGGTTCTCCTCCCCACACTACACCTTC.

The chain couples TRBV5-6 to TRBJ2-1; D might be TRBD2 (5 bases). Germline CDR1 and CDR2: SGHDT and YYEEEE. This CDR3 comprises 11 residues. The V and J ends lost 1 base and 12 bases respectively, with 8 bases between them. Here the CDR3 DNA reads TGTGCCAGCAGCTTGCGGGAAATGCAGTTCTTC. Its translation: CASSLREMQFF.

This sequence joins TRBV6-6 and TRBJ1-6, with 9 nucleotides matching TRBD1. Germline values: CDR1 MNHNY, CDR2 SVGAGI (reference sequence). The CDR3 is 14 residues long. The trim removed 8 bases at V and 9 bases at J, leaving 8 bases unmatched. The CDR3 loop reads CASGPTGGSSPLHF. CDR3 coding DNA: TGTGCCAGCGGCCCTACAGGGGGCAGTTCACCCCTCCACTTT.

The chain links TRBV27 to TRBJ2-7, with a tentative D call TRBD1 (6 bases). Trimming shortened V by 4 bases and J by 0 bases, and 19 bases separated the two germline ends. Germline V gene lookup returns CDR1 MNHEY and CDR2 SMNVEV (reference sequence). The CDR3 is made up of 17 amino acids. This CDR3 is CASSSVGQGWGSYEQYF. CDR3 nucleotide sequence: TGTGCCAGCAGTTCGGTCGGGCAGGGGTGGGGCTCCTACGAGCAGTACTTC.

CDR3 amino acids: CASRNPGSSGNTIYF. The CDR3 DNA follows: TGTGCCAGCCGAAACCCAGGTAGCTCTGGAAACACCATATATTTT. The rearrangement links TRBV6-5 to TRBJ1-3, with D uncertain. Germline-derived CDR1 and CDR2 are MNHEY and SVGAGI. This CDR3 is built from 15 residues. V lost 8 bases and J lost 0, with 14 bases in between.

The chain carries TRBV6-1 and TRBJ2-3; 9 bases agree with TRBD2. Germline V lookup: CDR1 MNHNS, CDR2 SASEGT. The CDR3 is 15 amino acids. V trimming: 7 bases; J trimming: 10 bases; junction bases outside the gene matches: 15. CDR3 in amino acids: CASTAGGAREVAQYF. The CDR3 DNA is TGTGCCAGCACCGCGGGGGGGGCGCGAGAGGTTGCGCAGTATTTT.

This sequence joins TRBV30 and TRBJ1-1; 7 positions agree with TRBD1. The J segment lost 0 bases and the V segment lost 4 bases, leaving 5 bases of the junction unmatched. Germline V gene sequence: CDR1 GTSNPN, CDR2 SVGIG (reference sequence). This CDR3 has 14 residues. This CDR3 is CAWKTTGMNTEAFF. The CDR3 nucleotides read TGTGCCTGGAAGACGACAGGGATGAACACTGAAGCTTTCTTT.

This rearrangement joins TRBV6-5 to TRBJ1-2, with D uncertain. Trimming left V 4 bases short and J 8 bases short, with 17 bases between. The length of the CDR3 is 14 residues. Germline CDR1 reads MNHEY; CDR2 reads SVGAGI. CDR3 in DNA: TGTGCCAGCAGTTCCCGGCGCGGGAGAACGGGCTACACCTTC. It specifies CASSSRRGRTGYTF.

This clone is a singleton in its sample. The rearrangement links TRBV5-1 to TRBJ2-5; 7 nucleotides align to TRBD2. Germline loops: CDR1 SGHRS, CDR2 YFSETQ. The trim removed 1 base at V and 2 bases at J, leaving 8 bases unmatched. The length of the CDR3 is 16 residues. CDR3 coding DNA: TGCGCCAGCAGCTTGTTAGGGGCTAGCGGACAAGAGACCCAGTACTTC. Protein product: CASSLLGASGQETQYF.

CDR3 region: CASSLFGTQNNYGYTF. Written as DNA, the CDR3 is TGTGCCAGCAGCTTATTTGGGACACAGAACAACTATGGCTACACCTTC. This sequence joins TRBV7-2 and TRBJ1-2, with D perhaps TRBD1 (6 bases). Germline CDR1 and CDR2: SGHTA and FQGNSA. The germline V and J ends were trimmed by 2 bases and 2 bases, with 15 bases remaining between them. There are 16 residues in the CDR3.